The 14 T cell receptor beta chains reported below all come from one sample, sequenced in a study of blood T cells in healthy people across ages. With a J-beta primer mix and a sample-barcoded 5' primer, a second PCR ran about 7 to 12 cycles. TCRdb reprocessed the 5' RACE reads via MiXCR and lists one record per CDR3 protein. The sample consists of roughly 700,000 distinct CDR3 sequences, about a third of them appearing once. Material for sequencing was blood. All receptors derive from a woman of 80 years or more in good health.

This clonotype was detected ten times or more. The V call is TRBV6-2 or TRBV6-3, the J call TRBJ1-5; the D gene is possibly TRBD1 (6 bases). V was cut by 6 bases and J by 6 bases, with 12 bases left in between. CDR3 length: 13 residues. Germline loops: CDR1 MNHEY, CDR2 SVGEGT. CDR3 region: CASSRQASQPQHF. The CDR3 DNA reads as TGTGCCAGCAGCCGACAGGCGTCTCAGCCCCAGCATTTT.

This clonotype was observed a handful of times. With a much larger clone just one base away, this may be a read error. The chain employs TRBV20-1 and TRBJ2-5, with a tentative D call TRBD2 (5 bases). The CDR3 loop spans 12 amino acids. CDR1 and CDR2 (germline): DFQATT, SNEGSKA (reference sequence). In DNA form, the CDR3 reads TGCAGGGCTACTCCCTCGGGGGAGACCCAGTACTTC. It is translated as CRATPSGETQYF.

Worth noting for this clonotype: A much larger clone lies one base from this, so it may be a read error. The chain links TRBV12-3 or TRBV12-4 to TRBJ1-6, with D uncertain. V lost 7 bases to trimming and J lost 7 bases, with 14 bases between them. The CDR3 is made up of 14 amino acids. The CDR3 DNA reads TGTGCCAGCAACCCACGGGGTTCCAATTCACCCCTCCACTTT. It is translated as CASNPRGSNSPLHF.

This clonotype has just a few counts. J is TRBJ1-5 and V is TRBV30; TRBD1 might be the D (5 bases). This CDR3 has 13 residues. CDR1 and CDR2 (germline): GTSNPN, SVGIG (reference sequence). Trimming removed 1 base at V and 5 bases at J, with 9 bases between. CDR3 sequence: CAWSGGDDQPQHF. The DNA for the CDR3 is TGTGCCTGGAGTGGGGGGGACGATCAGCCCCAGCATTTT.

This clonotype was picked up a small number of times. The chain recombines TRBV20-1 with TRBJ1-5; 8 bases are shared with TRBD1. This CDR3 contains 15 residues. J was trimmed by 7 bases and V by 0 bases; bases with no gene match: 8. Germline loops: CDR1 DFQATT, CDR2 SNEGSKA (reference sequence). CDR3 nucleotides: TGCAGTGCTAGAGAGACAGGACAGGGAGGCCAGCCCCAGCATTTT. Its protein is CSARETGQGGQPQHF.

This clonotype showed up many times. This sequence joins TRBV11-2 and TRBJ2-7; possible D gene TRBD1, 6 bases. Per the germline V gene, CDR1 is SGHAT and CDR2 is FQNNGV. With 4 bases removed from V and 3 bases from J, the gap between germline ends came to 13 bases. There are 14 residues in the CDR3. CDR3 nucleotide sequence: TGTGCCAGCAGCTCCGGACAGACGTACTACGAGCAGTACTTC. Translation: CASSSGQTYYEQYF.

As to this clonotype: Germline is not matched at one junction end, which may reflect a read error. This chain connects TRBV7-9 to TRBJ2-1; either TRBD1 or TRBD2 may fit D (7 bases each). The germline V gene encodes CDR1 SEHNR and CDR2 FQNEAQ (reference sequence). There are 15 residues in the CDR3. The CDR3 protein is CASDIAGGGQNEQFF. For the CDR3, the DNA is TGTGCCAGCGACATCGCAGGGGGGGGGCAGAATGAGCAGTTTTTC.

The rearrangement uses TRBV14 and TRBJ2-7; perhaps TRBD1 as D (5 bases). TRBJ2-5 matches the DNA end more closely, so the J call is doubtful. The CDR3 runs to 15 residues. Per germline, CDR1 SGHDN and CDR2 FVKESK. CDR3 sequence (DNA): TGTGCCAGCAGCCAGGGGCCAGTCCTATTCGAGACCCAGTACTTC. Its protein product is CASSQGPVLFETQYF.

This clonotype was picked up many times. The J gene is TRBJ1-2, the V gene TRBV7-2; weak D call: TRBD1 (5 bases). CDR3 length: 14 residues. V was trimmed by 1 base and J by 2 bases, leaving 8 bases between them. CDR1 SGHTA and CDR2 FQGNSA come from the germline V gene. The CDR3 DNA is TGTGCCAGCAGCTTAGGGGGCAAAAACTATGGCTACACCTTC. It encodes CASSLGGKNYGYTF.

A few counts support this clonotype. It may be a read error: a sequence one base away is much more abundant. This chain uses TRBV20-1 with TRBJ1-2; D unresolved. V lost 0 bases and J lost 7, with 9 bases in between. Germline CDR1 reads DFQATT; CDR2 reads SNEGSKA (reference sequence). This CDR3 comprises 12 residues. The CDR3 DNA reads as TGCAGTGCTAGAGAGACCTACTGTGGCTACACCTTC. Translated: CSARETYCGYTF.

In its sample, this clonotype was seen many times. The chain employs TRBV4-2 and TRBJ1-4; D uncertain. There are 13 residues in the CDR3. Germline V gene sequence: CDR1 LGHNA, CDR2 YNFKEQ. V lost 5 bases and J lost 7, with 11 bases in between. The CDR3 coding sequence is TGTGCCAGCAGCGCATTAATGAGTGAAAAACTGTTTTTT. This gives the protein CASSALMSEKLFF.

J is TRBJ2-7 and V is TRBV4-3; 7 bases agree with TRBD1. This CDR3 is 16 amino acids long. Looked up from germline, CDR1 is LGHNA and CDR2 is YSLEER. The V gene end was trimmed by 0 bases and the J gene end by 1 base; junction bases not matched to a gene: 6. This chain's CDR3 is CASSQEGTAFSYEQYF. In DNA form, the CDR3 reads TGCGCCAGCAGCCAAGAAGGGACAGCCTTTTCCTACGAGCAGTACTTC.

This clonotype was seen ten or more times. V usage is TRBV4-3 and J usage is TRBJ2-1; no clear D. Trimming left V 3 bases short and J 6 bases short, with 12 bases between. Germline values: CDR1 LGHNA, CDR2 YSLEER. CDR3 length: 14 amino acids. CDR3: CASSQEYDLNEQFF. CDR3 nucleotide sequence: TGCGCCAGCAGCCAGGAATACGACCTCAATGAGCAGTTCTTC.

This chain connects TRBV20-1 to TRBJ2-1; D remains ambiguous. The CDR3 runs to 14 residues. The germline V gene has CDR1 DFQATT and CDR2 SNEGSKA (reference sequence). Trimming removed 0 bases from V and 4 bases from J, with 10 bases in between. Written as DNA, the CDR3 is TGCAGTGCTAGAGATAAGGTCCAGTACAATGAGCAGTTCTTC. Encoded protein: CSARDKVQYNEQFF.